A single T cell receptor (beta chain) is shown here with its context. What it binds is unknown. No patient received treatment before thyroid surgery. The CDR3 extends over 15 amino acids. CDR1 MNHEY and CDR2 SMNVEV come from the germline V gene (reference sequence). J was trimmed by 10 bases and V by 7 bases; bases with no gene match: 9. The data derive from a study of metastatic and nonmetastatic thyroid tumors. About the research overall: Both malignant and benign thyroid patients supplied peripheral blood and tumor or nodule tissue samples, across which the repertoires of these patients were then compared.

Study results and caveats: It was reportedly found that TCR beta diversity was significantly higher in malignant thyroid tumors than in benign nodules, a difference seen in both blood and tumor samples.

In the source study's methods: In papillary thyroid cancer, a distant-metastasis classifier was built using CDR3 differences across clinicopathological groups. TCRdb re-analyzed the PCR reads through MiXCR. The V and J calls were determined by TCRdb, not by the authors. The data contain under 9,000 clones, less than 30% of them singletons. This TCR was sampled from a female donor with papillary thyroid cancer or a benign thyroid nodule (not recorded which). Some clones in this sample may be carry-over from other donors' samples. The specimen was tumor tissue. This chain uses TRBV27 with TRBJ2-1, with TRBD2 matching 14 bases. The DNA for the CDR3 is TGTGCCAGCAAAGGAGGGACTAGCGGGAGTGGCGAGCAGTTCTTC. Amino acids: CASKGGTSGSGEQFF.